The 19 T cell receptor beta chains listed next were all sequenced from one sample in a study of blood T cell repertoires in COVID-19. This table comes from immunoSEQ multiplex PCR, and its TCRdb copy is limited to in-frame clones, with some not included. The table includes around 300,000 clones, over 75% detected once. Sequencing used peripheral blood. The origin of the receptors is a young woman with COVID-19, enrolled during active disease.

CDR3 nucleotides: TGTGCCAGCACCGCAGGGTTCGAGCAGTACTTC. It yields the protein CASTAGFEQYF. This rearrangement joins TRBV7-9 to TRBJ2-7; D is possibly TRBD1 (5 bases). Germline CDR1 and CDR2: SEHNR and FQNEAQ (reference sequence). This CDR3 contains 11 residues. V lost 7 bases and J lost 6, with 10 bases in between. Full variable domain (outside the CDR3, taken from reference TRBV7-9 and TRBJ2-7): DTGVSQNPRHKITKRGQNVTFRCDPISEHNRLYWYRQTLGQGPEFLTYFQNEAQLEKSRLLSDRFSAERPKGSFSTLEIQRTEQGDSAMYLCASTAGFEQYFGPGTRLTVT.

Here the CDR3 reads CASRGLAGVVQFF. CDR3 nucleotide sequence: TGTGCCAGCAGGGGACTAGCGGGAGTGGTGCAGTTCTTC. This rearrangement joins TRBV11-2 to TRBJ2-1; 14 bases map to TRBD2. Germline trimming cut 6 bases from V and 12 bases from J; bases unmatched to any gene: 4. The CDR3 contains 13 residues. Germline V CDR1 and CDR2: SGHAT, FQNNGV.

This sequence joins TRBV30 and TRBJ2-1, with TRBD2 as a possible D gene (6 bases). V was trimmed by 6 bases and J by 5 bases, leaving 11 bases between them. This CDR3 region has 12 residues. The germline V gene has CDR1 GTSNPN and CDR2 SVGIG (reference sequence). The CDR3 here is CACSGLNNEQFF. CDR3 DNA sequence: TGTGCCTGCAGCGGGTTGAACAATGAGCAGTTCTTC.

The chain is built from TRBV2 and TRBJ2-5; TRBD2 aligns across 9 bases. V lost 2 bases to trimming and J lost 1 base; unmatched junction nucleotides: 2. This CDR3 is built from 15 residues. The germline V gene has CDR1 SNHLY and CDR2 FYNNEI. This CDR3 reads CASSELAGPQETQYF. CDR3 DNA: TGTGCCAGCAGTGAACTAGCGGGACCCCAAGAGACCCAGTACTTC.

The chain joins TRBV28 to TRBJ2-1; tentatively, D is TRBD2 (7 bases). Germline V gene sequence: CDR1 MDHEN, CDR2 SYDVKM. Trimming shortened V by 5 bases and J by 8 bases, and 22 bases separated the two germline ends. This CDR3 region has 16 residues. The CDR3: CASSPHRLGGGDEQFF. CDR3 coding DNA: TGTGCCAGCAGTCCGCATCGCCTGGGGGGGGGCGATGAGCAGTTCTTC.

This clone was counted once. This chain uses TRBV6-2 or TRBV6-3 with TRBJ2-1; TRBD1 might be the D (6 bases). V gave up 6 bases and J gave up 0 bases, with 21 bases separating them. This CDR3 comprises 18 residues. Germline lookup yields CDR1 MNHEY and CDR2 SVGEGT. CDR3 sequence: CASSRPPGQGISYNEQFF. The CDR3 DNA reads as TGTGCCAGCAGCCGTCCCCCGGGACAAGGGATCTCCTACAATGAGCAGTTCTTC.

CDR3 coding DNA: TGTGCCAGCAGCCCCGGGACAGGGAGGAACTATGGCTACACCTTC. It yields the protein CASSPGTGRNYGYTF. V and J are TRBV7-9 and TRBJ1-2; the match to TRBD1 covers 9 bases. Trimming took 5 bases from V and 2 from J; bases not matched to a gene: 6. The CDR3 runs to 15 residues. Germline loops: CDR1 SEHNR, CDR2 FQNEAQ (reference sequence).

The chain has TRBV4-1 and TRBJ2-7; TRBD2 matches 7 bases. The CDR3 runs to 13 residues. The V gene's germline CDR1 is MGHRA and CDR2 YSYEKL. V trimming: 6 bases; J trimming: 6 bases; junction bases outside the gene matches: 8. CDR3 bases: TGCGCCAGCAGTGCAGCGAGCGGGACCGAGCAGTACTTC. The encoded protein is CASSAASGTEQYF.

This clone was seen just once. The gene calls are TRBV18 and TRBJ1-1; D is uncertain. This CDR3 is built from 13 residues. The V end lost 3 bases, the J end lost 5 bases, and 10 bases lay between the germline ends. The germline gives CDR1 KGHSH, CDR2 LQKENI. This CDR3 is CASSPLEWTEAFF. The DNA of the CDR3 is TGTGCCAGCTCACCTCTTGAGTGGACTGAAGCTTTCTTT.

The CDR3 nucleotides are TGTGCCAGCAGTAACTGGGCAGGGTATAATTCACCCCTCCACTTT. Its translation is CASSNWAGYNSPLHF. The chain links TRBV28 to TRBJ1-6; TRBD1 might be the D (5 bases). CDR3 length equals 15 residues. The ends were cut back, 5 bases at V and 4 bases at J, with 12 bases in the middle. Germline CDR1 is MDHEN and CDR2 is SYDVKM.

The chain has TRBV5-4 and TRBJ2-3; 8 bases are shared with TRBD1. The CDR3 length is 16 residues. Germline V lookup: CDR1 SGHNT, CDR2 YYREEE (reference sequence). The V segment lost 1 base and the J segment 6 bases; nucleotides outside the gene matches: 10. CDR3 region: CASSLPPGQGTDTQYF. The CDR3 region has the DNA TGTGCCAGCAGCTTGCCCCCCGGACAGGGAACGGATACGCAGTATTTT.

The chain has TRBV28 and TRBJ2-1; the D gene is possibly TRBD1 (6 bases). The CDR3 extends over 15 amino acids. With 6 bases removed from V and 3 bases from J, the gap between germline ends came to 15 bases. The germline V gene encodes CDR1 MDHEN and CDR2 SYDVKM. The CDR3 nucleotides read TGTGCCAGCAGCCGCAGGGGACACCTCTACAATGAGCAGTTCTTC. This translates into CASSRRGHLYNEQFF.

This chain uses TRBV15 with TRBJ2-3; D unresolved. Trimming shortened V by 0 bases and J by 5 bases, and 6 bases separated the two germline ends. CDR1 is LNHNV and CDR2 is YYDKDF in the germline V gene (reference sequence). This CDR3 region has 13 residues. The DNA for the CDR3 is TGTGCCACCAGCAGAGATCGTTTAGATACGCAGTATTTT. This gives the protein CATSRDRLDTQYF.

This clone was detected a few times. The V and J genes are TRBV13 and TRBJ1-6, with 7 bases matching TRBD1. V lost 5 bases to trimming and J lost 10 bases; unmatched junction nucleotides: 11. Germline loops: CDR1 PRHDT, CDR2 FYEKMQ (reference sequence). This CDR3 contains 15 residues. The CDR3 bases are TGTGCCAGCAGCAGGGGACAGTACCTAGGATCACCCCTCCACTTT. This translates into CASSRGQYLGSPLHF.

The rearrangement uses TRBV5-1 and TRBJ2-7; 9 bases are a match to TRBD2. The V gene's germline CDR1 is SGHRS and CDR2 YFSETQ. V lost 4 bases and J lost 3; bases outside the gene matches: 5. The CDR3 contains 14 residues. The CDR3 DNA reads TGCGCCAGCAGCCCTACAGCGGGGGGCTACGAGCAGTACTTC. It specifies CASSPTAGGYEQYF.

This rearrangement joins TRBV30 to TRBJ1-2, with D tentatively TRBD1 (6 bases). Trimming removed 4 bases at V and 10 bases at J, with 16 bases between. The CDR3 is 12 amino acids. The V gene's germline CDR1 is GTSNPN and CDR2 SVGIG (reference sequence). CDR3 loop: CAWTRTELAYTF. CDR3 nucleotide sequence: TGTGCCTGGACCCGGACAGAGTTGGCCTACACCTTC.

This sequence joins TRBV2 and TRBJ2-1, with 10 bases that match TRBD2. CDR1 is SNHLY and CDR2 is FYNNEI in the germline V gene. This CDR3 has 17 residues. V gave up 4 bases and J gave up 3 bases; unmatched junction bases: 9. CDR3 protein: CASSGYRLAGDYNEQFF. The CDR3 coding sequence is TGTGCCAGCAGTGGGTACCGTCTAGCGGGGGACTACAATGAGCAGTTCTTC.

The chain joins TRBV7-9 to TRBJ1-5, with 8 bases fitting TRBD1. Trimming cost V 2 bases and J 4 bases; bases outside gene matches: 4. The CDR3 covers 15 residues. CDR1 is SEHNR, CDR2 FQNEAQ, per germline (reference sequence). CDR3 residues: CASSLTGGGNQPQHF. CDR3 DNA: TGTGCCAGCAGCTTAACAGGGGGTGGAAATCAGCCCCAGCATTTT.

This clone was seen once. This chain joins TRBV29-1 and TRBJ1-2; possibly TRBD1 for D (5 bases). The CDR3 runs to 12 residues. Trimming cost V 7 bases and J 5 bases, with 14 bases left between them. Germline loops: CDR1 SQVTM, CDR2 ANQGSEA. This CDR3 is CSGWTFQYGYTF. CDR3 in DNA: TGCAGCGGATGGACATTCCAGTATGGCTACACCTTC.